The subject of this entry is one T cell receptor (beta chain). This sample is part of a study of memory CD4+ T cells and cytomegalovirus serostatus. CDR3 length: 16 amino acids. Germline values: CDR1 SGHDT, CDR2 YYEEEE. The ends lost 2 bases at V and 5 bases at J; junction bases unmatched: 11. Study processing details: Out-of-frame sequences were removed, leaving around 2.2 million distinct TCRbeta sequences. The protocol was immunoSEQ multiplex PCR, while the TCRdb copy is restricted to in-frame clones and leaves out a portion. That table is the source of V, J and clone size, and D and trimming were worked out from the DNA. The table includes under 65,000 clones, roughly 80% detected once. The sort gate was single viable CD3+CD4+CD8-CD45RO+ cells for memory CD4+ T cells. Serum IgG to CMV pp150, pp28, p38 and p52 defined serostatus. CD4+ T cells were isolated by positive magnetic selection.

This chain joins TRBV5-6 and TRBJ2-7, with TRBD2 matching over 9 bases. The sample consisted of memory CD4+ T cells from blood. This clonotype was obtained from an adult in good health and CMV-seronegative. DNA of the CDR3: TGTGCCAGCAGCTTCGACCTAGCGGGAAGTATCAACGAGCAGTACTTC. Encoded protein: CASSFDLAGSINEQYF.